This TCR beta chain stems from a study of blood T cell repertoires in COVID-19. Study-level information: Samples of COVID-19 (acute and convalescent) were obtained from the United States, Italy and Spain. The analysed material was cDNA or gDNA that came from T cells, B-cell-depleted T cells, or PBMCs.

Original processing methods: Researchers report that nucleated cell counts were estimated from reference gene primer amplification. Only in-frame clones appear in the TCRdb table, and some are missing; sequencing was by immunoSEQ multiplex PCR. For V, J and clone size, that table is used; D and trimming come from the DNA. Among under 250,000 clones listed, around four fifths were seen once. V dropped 0 bases and J dropped 1 base, with 8 bases sitting between them. CDR1 and CDR2 (germline): SGDLS, YYNGEE. The CDR3 extends over 15 amino acids. Sequenced sample: peripheral blood. The chain employs TRBV9 and TRBJ2-1, with a tentative D call TRBD1 (6 bases). This TCR came from a woman aged 45-60 years with active or convalescent COVID-19. The CDR3 is CASSVDGTSYNEQFF. The CDR3 region has the DNA TGTGCCAGCAGCGTAGACGGGACATCCTACAATGAGCAGTTCTTC.